This passage covers 28 T cell receptor beta chains from one sample sequenced in a study of blood T cell repertoires in COVID-19. Libraries were prepared by immunoSEQ multiplex PCR; TCRdb keeps only in-frame clonotypes and omits some of them. The sample lists approximately 70,000 clones; 82% were seen once. The material sequenced was peripheral blood. Receptors were obtained from a human donor in a cohort sampled during active COVID-19.

CDR3 nucleotides: TGCGCCAGCAGCTTCCAGGTCTCCTACGAGCAGTACTTC. Its translation: CASSFQVSYEQYF. The chain links TRBV5-1 to TRBJ2-7, with D unclear. The V end lost 2 bases, the J end lost 0 bases, and 6 bases lay between the germline ends. CDR1 and CDR2 from the germline V gene are SGHRS and YFSETQ. The CDR3 length is 13 residues.

The J gene is TRBJ2-7, the V gene TRBV2, with a possible D match to TRBD1 (6 bases). V lost 2 bases to trimming and J lost 3 bases, with 20 bases between them. Germline CDR1 SNHLY, CDR2 FYNNEI. The CDR3 totals 17 residues. CDR3 DNA sequence: TGTGCCAGCAGTGAACCAACACTCTCAAGGGGGAACTACGAGCAGTACTTC. This encodes CASSEPTLSRGNYEQYF.

The J gene is TRBJ2-1, the V gene TRBV6-2 or TRBV6-3, with 8 bases lining up with TRBD2. Trimming took 1 base from V and 7 from J; bases not matched to a gene: 6. The CDR3 consists of 15 residues. CDR1 is MNHEY and CDR2 is SVGEGT in the germline V gene. The CDR3 spells CASSYLAGGRNEQFF. The CDR3 DNA is TGTGCCAGCAGTTACTTGGCGGGGGGAAGGAATGAGCAGTTCTTC.

The rearrangement joins TRBV3-1 (or the pseudogene TRBV3-2) to TRBJ2-7; TRBD1 matches at 11 bases. After removal of 4 bases from V and 5 bases from J, the junction contained 4 bases not matched to a gene. This CDR3 comprises 14 residues. Germline V CDR1 and CDR2: LGHDT, YNNKEL (reference sequence). The CDR3 reads CASSRTGGSHEQYF. The CDR3 DNA reads as TGTGCCAGCAGCCGGACAGGGGGCTCTCACGAGCAGTACTTC.

V and J are TRBV12-3 or TRBV12-4 and TRBJ1-2, with 9 bases identical to TRBD1. Unmatched junction bases numbered 8, after V lost 5 bases and J lost 10 bases. CDR3 length equals 13 residues. The CDR3 protein is CASSPSRDRDYTF. CDR3 sequence (DNA): TGTGCCAGCAGTCCGTCCCGGGACAGGGACTACACCTTC.

This CDR3 is CASSLKCSTEAFF. In DNA, the CDR3 is TGTGCCAGCAGCTTAAAATGTAGCACTGAAGCTTTCTTT. The chain combines TRBV12-1 with TRBJ1-1. TRBV12-1 is a documented pseudogene. The CDR3 contains 13 residues.

J is TRBJ2-3 and V is TRBV27; 7 nucleotides agree with TRBD2. CDR1 is MNHEY, CDR2 SMNVEV, per germline (reference sequence). CDR3 length: 15 residues. The trim removed 5 bases at V and 5 bases at J, leaving 10 bases unmatched. The chain's CDR3 is CASSLGGGGKDTQYF. The CDR3 DNA reads TGTGCCAGCAGTCTGGGGGGGGGAGGGAAAGATACGCAGTATTTT.

The chain couples TRBV7-8 to TRBJ1-6; weak D call: TRBD1 (6 bases). The CDR3 runs to 14 residues. Deletions cut 5 bases from V and 10 bases from J, with 15 bases between. Germline V gives CDR1 SGHVS, CDR2 FQNEAQ. CDR3 loop: CASSRETGYSPLHF. DNA of the CDR3: TGTGCCAGCAGCCGGGAAACAGGGTACTCACCCCTCCACTTT.

V gene TRBV5-1 combines with J gene TRBJ2-6; D might be TRBD2 (5 bases). Germline-derived CDR1 and CDR2 are SGHRS and YFSETQ. There are 15 residues in the CDR3. Trimming cost V 4 bases and J 0 bases, with 8 bases left between them. The CDR3 protein is CASSPGISGANVLTF. CDR3 coding DNA: TGCGCCAGCAGCCCGGGGATCTCTGGGGCCAACGTCCTGACTTTC.

J is TRBJ1-4 and V is TRBV3-1 (or the pseudogene TRBV3-2); a possible D gene is TRBD1 (6 bases). The germline V gene has CDR1 LGHDT and CDR2 YNNKEL (reference sequence). This CDR3 contains 16 residues. V was trimmed by 2 bases and J by 7 bases, leaving 17 bases between them. The CDR3 loop is CASSQMDSRIGEKLFF. The CDR3 DNA sequence: TGTGCCAGCAGCCAAATGGACAGTCGTATCGGTGAAAAACTGTTTTTT.

The V gene is TRBV9, the J gene TRBJ2-4; 8 positions agree with TRBD2. The V and J ends lost 0 bases and 1 base, in that order; junction bases with no gene match: 12. The CDR3 has 19 residues. Germline V gives CDR1 SGDLS, CDR2 YYNGEE. The CDR3 coding sequence is TGTGCCAGCAGCGTAGATGGTAGCGGGGTGGATCATGCCAAAAACATTCAGTACTTC. Residues: CASSVDGSGVDHAKNIQYF.

The chain uses TRBV20-1 and TRBJ1-4; no reliable D call. This CDR3 has 11 amino acids. Germline values: CDR1 DFQATT, CDR2 SNEGSKA (reference sequence). V was cut by 0 bases and J by 8 bases, with 4 bases left in between. CDR3 nucleotide sequence: TGCAGTGCTAGAGATTCAGAAAAACTGTTTTTT. Translating it yields CSARDSEKLFF.

V usage is TRBV5-1 and J usage is TRBJ2-4; 7 nucleotides match TRBD2. This CDR3 has 15 residues. Germline V gene data show CDR1 as SGHRS and CDR2 as YFSETQ. With 2 bases clipped from V and 6 bases from J, the junction kept 8 bases outside the gene matches. The CDR3 coding sequence is TGCGCCAGCAGCTTAAGCGGGACCACCGGAAACATTCAGTACTTC. As protein: CASSLSGTTGNIQYF.

The rearrangement links TRBV18 to TRBJ1-1; the D gene is possibly TRBD1 (6 bases). This CDR3 spans 15 amino acids. V was shortened by 3 bases and J by 4 bases, with 15 bases between the two germline ends. Germline V CDR1 and CDR2: KGHSH, LQKENI. CDR3 nucleotides: TGTGCCAGCTCACCCTTAAAACAGGGAATCACTGAAGCTTTCTTT. Its protein is CASSPLKQGITEAFF.

This rearrangement joins TRBV4-3 to TRBJ1-4; D remains ambiguous. V was trimmed by 5 bases and J by 2 bases, leaving 6 bases between them. Germline V CDR1 and CDR2: LGHNA, YSLEER. This CDR3 contains 13 residues. CDR3 DNA sequence: TGCGCCAGCAGCGTCGCGACTAATGAAAAACTGTTTTTT. Its protein is CASSVATNEKLFF.

The table lists this clone with a few counts. The gene calls are TRBV27 and TRBJ1-5; a possible D gene is TRBD1 (6 bases). Germline assignment: CDR1 MNHEY and CDR2 SMNVEV (reference sequence). This CDR3 is built from 14 residues. The V end lost 4 bases, the J end lost 9 bases, and 16 bases lay between the germline ends. CDR3 in amino acids: CASSSTGSRGPQHF. For the CDR3, the DNA is TGTGCCAGCAGTTCCACAGGGTCACGTGGGCCCCAGCATTTT.

The rearrangement joins TRBV5-1 to TRBJ2-1; 10 bases match TRBD2. Trimming took 1 base from V and 7 from J; bases not matched to a gene: 5. The germline V gene has CDR1 SGHRS and CDR2 YFSETQ. The CDR3 covers 15 residues. CDR3 bases: TGCGCCAGCAGCTTGCTAGCGGGGGTGGTGAATGAGCAGTTCTTC. It specifies CASSLLAGVVNEQFF.

The chain employs TRBV29-1 and TRBJ1-1; D may be TRBD1 (6 bases). This CDR3 spans 12 amino acids. CDR1 SQVTM and CDR2 ANQGSEA come from the germline V gene. Trimming removed 5 bases from V and 4 bases from J, with 11 bases in between. The CDR3 region is CSVPTGLTEAFF. CDR3 DNA: TGCAGCGTTCCCACAGGGCTCACTGAAGCTTTCTTT.

The CDR3 bases are TGTGCCAGCAGAGAGACAGGGACCCCATCCTACGAGCAGTACTTC. Protein sequence: CASRETGTPSYEQYF. The V gene is TRBV2, the J gene TRBJ2-7; TRBD1 aligns across 7 bases. With V trimmed by 6 bases and J by 1 base, 9 bases remained unmatched. CDR1 and CDR2 (germline): SNHLY, FYNNEI. The CDR3 runs to 15 residues.

This clone was observed once. The rearrangement joins TRBV5-4 to TRBJ2-7, with 8 positions matching TRBD1. Trimming cost V 3 bases and J 2 bases; bases outside gene matches: 4. CDR1 is SGHNT and CDR2 is YYREEE in the germline V gene (reference sequence). This CDR3 is 14 amino acids long. As DNA, the CDR3 is TGTGCCAGCAGCTCTCCGGGACAGGCCTACGAGCAGTACTTC. Its translation is CASSSPGQAYEQYF.

V and J are TRBV6-1 and TRBJ1-5; D call uncertain. This CDR3 comprises 19 residues. Germline assignment: CDR1 MNHNS and CDR2 SASEGT. V was clipped by 0 bases and J by 0 bases, with 18 bases between them. The CDR3 region is CASSEARGGLGYSNQPQHF. The CDR3 DNA follows: TGTGCCAGCAGTGAAGCGCGGGGTGGGCTCGGGTATAGCAATCAGCCCCAGCATTTT.

This clone turned up a few times. The V and J genes are TRBV9 and TRBJ2-7; 7 bases agree with TRBD1. This CDR3 is 13 amino acids long. From germline, CDR1 is SGDLS and CDR2 YYNGEE. The junction had 1 base not matched to a gene; V was cut back by 4 bases and J by 0 bases. Written as DNA, the CDR3 is TGTGCCAGCAGCCGGGACAGCTCCTACGAGCAGTACTTC. Translating gives CASSRDSSYEQYF.

This clone came up once. The chain recombines TRBV7-9 with TRBJ2-3; 8 bases are a match to TRBD2. From germline, CDR1 is SEHNR and CDR2 FQNEAQ (reference sequence). This CDR3 has 14 amino acids. DNA for the CDR3: TGTGGTACGGAAGTAGCGGGGACCACAGATACGCAGTATTTT. As protein: CGTEVAGTTDTQYF.

The chain joins TRBV25-1 to TRBJ2-7; the match to TRBD1 covers 8 bases. Losses at the gene ends were 1 base for V and 5 bases for J; bases not matched to a gene: 7. Germline assignment: CDR1 MGHDK and CDR2 SYGVNS. CDR3 length equals 15 residues. The DNA for the CDR3 is TGTGCCAGCAGTGAATTAGGGACAGGTCTGGACGAGCAGTACTTC. It translates to CASSELGTGLDEQYF.

The rearrangement links TRBV5-5 to TRBJ2-7, with 8 nucleotides matching TRBD1. The J segment lost 2 bases and the V segment lost 2 bases, leaving 12 bases of the junction unmatched. CDR3 size: 17 residues. Per the germline V gene, CDR1 is SGHKS and CDR2 is YYEKEE (reference sequence). The CDR3: CASSLKGVPDRAYEQYF. The CDR3 DNA sequence: TGTGCCAGCAGCTTAAAGGGAGTCCCGGACAGGGCCTACGAGCAGTACTTC.

The genes are TRBV6-1 and TRBJ1-2, with D possibly matching TRBD1 (5 bases). This CDR3 is 13 amino acids long. The V end was cut by 2 bases, the J end by 6 bases, with 10 bases between. Germline loops: CDR1 MNHNS, CDR2 SASEGT. CDR3 sequence (DNA): TGTGCCAGCAGTGAAAACAGGTTACATGGCTACACCTTC. Protein product: CASSENRLHGYTF.

On this clone itself: One end of the junction does not line up with germline, which may come from a read error. The gene calls are TRBV10-3 and TRBJ2-7, with 8 bases matching TRBD2. Germline CDR1 ENHRY, CDR2 SYGVKD. The CDR3 extends over 14 amino acids. The CDR3 reads CAISGSGGRLAIIF. CDR3 DNA: TGTGCCATCAGTGGCTCGGGTGGTAGACTAGCGATCATCTTC.

The V call is TRBV6-1, the J call TRBJ2-3, with 8 bases lining up with TRBD2. V gave up 1 base and J gave up 6 bases; unmatched junction bases: 6. CDR3 length: 15 amino acids. Germline assignment: CDR1 MNHNS and CDR2 SASEGT. CDR3: CASSEVAGGLDTQYF. CDR3 coding DNA: TGTGCCAGCAGTGAAGTCGCGGGGGGCCTGGATACGCAGTATTTT.